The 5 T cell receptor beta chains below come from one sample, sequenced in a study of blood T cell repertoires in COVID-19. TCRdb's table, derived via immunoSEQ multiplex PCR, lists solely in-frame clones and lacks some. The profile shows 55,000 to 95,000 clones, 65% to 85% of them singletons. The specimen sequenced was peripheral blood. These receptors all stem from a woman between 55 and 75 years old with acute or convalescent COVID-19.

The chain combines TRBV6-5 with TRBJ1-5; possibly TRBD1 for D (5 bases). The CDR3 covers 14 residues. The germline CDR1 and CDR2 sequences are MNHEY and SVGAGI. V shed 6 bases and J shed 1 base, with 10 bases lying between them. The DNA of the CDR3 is TGTGCCAGCAGGCCTGGGGGGAGCAATCAGCCCCAGCATTTT. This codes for CASRPGGSNQPQHF.

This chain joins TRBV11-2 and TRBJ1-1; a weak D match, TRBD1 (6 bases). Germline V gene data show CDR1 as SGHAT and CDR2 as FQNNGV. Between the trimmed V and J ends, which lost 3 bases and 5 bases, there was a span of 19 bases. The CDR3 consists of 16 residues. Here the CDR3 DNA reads TGTGCCAGCAGCTTTAAAGGGGGTGGATCGGGTACTGAAGCTTTCTTT. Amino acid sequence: CASSFKGGGSGTEAFF.

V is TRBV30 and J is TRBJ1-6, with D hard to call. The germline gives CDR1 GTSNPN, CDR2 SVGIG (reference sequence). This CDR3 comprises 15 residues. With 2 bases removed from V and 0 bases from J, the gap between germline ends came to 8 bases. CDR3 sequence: CAWSLMSSYNSPLHF. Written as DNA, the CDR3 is TGTGCCTGGAGTCTGATGAGCTCCTATAATTCACCCCTCCACTTT.

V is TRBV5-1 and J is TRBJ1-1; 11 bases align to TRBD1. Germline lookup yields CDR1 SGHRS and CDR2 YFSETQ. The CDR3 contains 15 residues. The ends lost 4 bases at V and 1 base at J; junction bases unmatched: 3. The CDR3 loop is CASSGGTGGNTEAFF. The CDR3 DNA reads TGCGCCAGCAGCGGTGGGACAGGGGGGAACACTGAAGCTTTCTTT.

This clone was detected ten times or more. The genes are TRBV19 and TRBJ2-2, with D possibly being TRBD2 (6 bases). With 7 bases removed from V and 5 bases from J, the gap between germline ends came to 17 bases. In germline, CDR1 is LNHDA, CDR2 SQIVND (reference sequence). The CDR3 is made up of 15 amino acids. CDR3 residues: CASKLRELGTGELFF. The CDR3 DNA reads TGTGCCAGTAAATTACGGGAGCTGGGGACCGGGGAGCTGTTTTTT.